This T cell receptor beta chain originates from a study of blood T cell repertoires in COVID-19. In the original analysis: Estimation of nucleated cell counts relied on the amplification of reference gene primers. TCRdb keeps only in-frame clones here, not all; method: immunoSEQ multiplex PCR. The DNA gave D and trimming, while V, J and clone size come from that table. The repertoire holds roughly 330,000 clones, with about 86% as singletons. This CDR3 is built from 15 residues. The germline CDR1 and CDR2 sequences are MNHNY and SVGAGI (reference sequence). Trimming shortened V by 8 bases and J by 2 bases, and 15 bases separated the two germline ends.

Sequencing was carried out using peripheral blood. The TCR originated in a woman in her forties or fifties with acute or convalescent COVID-19. The chain links TRBV6-6 to TRBJ2-2; the D gene is possibly TRBD2 (6 bases). The CDR3 DNA reads TGTGCCAGCTCGCGGGGCGGTCCCAACACCGGGGAGCTGTTTTTT. It encodes CASSRGGPNTGELFF.